This TCR beta chain was sequenced for a study of blood T cell repertoires in COVID-19 (dated by TCRdb to 2020 to 2022). About the investigation overall: The collaborator samples originated in the United States, Italy and Spain and spanned the acute and convalescent phases of COVID-19. The material from the prospective study consisted of cDNA or gDNA derived from T cells, B-cell-depleted T cells, or PBMCs. The dataset comprised deeply sampled blood TCRbeta repertoires from subjects exposed to, actively infected with, or recovered from COVID-19. The repertoires were made available in a free public database intended to serve as a resource for research on the immune response to SARS-CoV-2. Samples came from the ongoing ImmuneRACE study (first 160 participants) plus 1,254 subjects from 6 global collaborators. The sample metadata nearly always contained a de-identified subject ID, COVID-19 status, age in years and sex. Where HLA class I and class II types were available, the types were taken from metadata supplied by the sample provider, not from assay-based typing.

Beyond this particular receptor, the publication reports: How much clinical and demographic metadata was included differed by source and by participant, and the metadata was provided uncurated.

The immunoSEQ Assay, a bias-controlled multiplex PCR, was used to amplify TCRbeta CDR3 regions from genomic DNA. Per the source publication's procedure: The number of nucleated cells in each sample was estimated by amplification of reference gene primers within the assay. To quantify the absolute abundance of each unique TCRbeta CDR3 rearrangement, sequence reads were collapsed and filtered. For each sample, productive Simpson clonality was calculated as the square root of Simpson's diversity index over productive rearrangements. This is the immuneACCESS table as TCRdb keeps it, with only in-frame sequences that have V and J called. A part of the clones is gone; compared with another copy, unresolved V genes explain less than half, and the rest is unexplained. Clonal size and the V and J genes are those of that table, whereas D and trimming came from the DNA. The sample table lists about 270,000 clones, around 91% of them with a count of one. The ten largest make up under 2.5% of the sample.

Participants in the prospective study were enrolled through a virtual design, were aged roughly 18 to 100 years, and lived in roughly 25 United States geographic areas. To assign participants to cohorts, the prospective study relied on clinical history that participants themselves reported in a screening survey and a study questionnaire. For ImmuneRACE Cohort 3, a participant was defined as recovered based on two consecutive negative NP/OP PCR tests, clearance by a healthcare professional, or resolution of symptoms. Mobile phlebotomists in the prospective study collected whole blood, serum and a nasopharyngeal or oropharyngeal swab from every participant. Prospective study participants could optionally give additional blood draws and questionnaires over an approximately 2-month period. Blood samples from the prospective study were shipped frozen or at room temperature prior to DNA extraction. A word on this clone: No cognate antigen has been identified for it. Base qualities are not recorded, but no much larger clone differs from it by a single base.

Sequenced: PBMCs or T cells enriched from blood (not recorded which). The TCR was taken from a young woman who had recovered from COVID-19.

The sequenced DNA is TGTGCCAGCAGCTTGACAGGGGGTCCGATGACCGGGGAGCTGTTTTTT. It is translated as CASSLTGGPMTGELFF. The chain couples TRBV5-6 to TRBJ2-2; TRBD1 aligns with 8 central bases. The germline V gene sets CDR1 to SGHDT and CDR2 to YYEEEE. Including the terminal cysteine and phenylalanine, the CDR3 comprises 16 residues. The retained sequence is limited to the CDR3, 48 bases, with the frame set at the first base. From V the trimming removes 1 base and from J it removes 5 bases, while the gene matches leave 7 bases of the junction unaccounted for.